Listed here are 32 T cell receptor beta chains from one sample, sequenced in a study of vaccination and CD4 T cells after COVID-19. CD4+ T cells that had been cultured provided DNA sequenced with the Oncomine TCR Beta short-read assay. One entry per CDR3 protein results from TCRdb running MiXCR on the PCR reads. Among approximately 15,000 distinct CDR3 sequences, 25% to 35% were seen once, and the ten largest hold roughly 15%. These receptors lack a known antigen. Described treatment: roughly nine-day PBMC culture with coronavirus spike peptide pools or control peptides (ViraFEST assay). The sequencing input was cultured CD4+ T cells from blood. The source is a human donor with COVID-19.

This sequence joins TRBV7-9 and TRBJ2-1; a possible D gene is TRBD1 (6 bases). The germline V gene encodes CDR1 SEHNR and CDR2 FQNEAQ (reference sequence). The V end lost 5 bases, the J end lost 9 bases, and 17 bases lay between the germline ends. The CDR3 extends over 14 amino acids. The CDR3 sequence is CASSTTGGYGEQFF. CDR3 DNA sequence: TGTGCCAGCAGCACGACAGGAGGTTATGGTGAGCAGTTCTTC. Looking up the rest from reference TRBV7-9 and TRBJ2-1 gives the full variable domain: DTGVSQNPRHKITKRGQNVTFRCDPISEHNRLYWYRQTLGQGPEFLTYFQNEAQLEKSRLLSDRFSAERPKGSFSTLEIQRTEQGDSAMYLCASSTTGGYGEQFFGPGTRLTVL.

V and J are TRBV11-2 and TRBJ1-1; D not resolved. This CDR3 has 13 residues. Trimming cost V 1 base and J 6 bases, with 9 bases left between them. Germline V gene sequence: CDR1 SGHAT, CDR2 FQNNGV. CDR3 sequence reads: CASSLAGGSEAFF. CDR3 DNA: TGTGCCAGCAGCTTAGCGGGAGGTTCTGAAGCTTTCTTT.

CDR3 loop: CASSQDTGDYGYTF. The CDR3 bases are TGTGCCAGCAGCCAAGATACAGGGGACTATGGCTACACCTTC. This chain uses TRBV4-2 with TRBJ1-2; the match to TRBD1 covers 7 bases. The CDR3 extends over 14 amino acids. From germline, CDR1 is LGHNA and CDR2 YNFKEQ. V shed 0 bases, J shed 3 bases, and the junction held 1 base outside the gene matches.

The CDR3 reads CASSVTPGQGYYEQYF. CDR3 coding DNA: TGCGCCAGCAGCGTAACGCCGGGACAGGGGTACTACGAGCAGTACTTC. This chain uses TRBV4-1 with TRBJ2-7, with 10 bases aligning to TRBD1. Germline V gene lookup returns CDR1 MGHRA and CDR2 YSYEKL. CDR3 size: 16 residues. J was trimmed by 3 bases and V by 5 bases; bases with no gene match: 10.

This chain links TRBV20-1 with TRBJ2-5, with D possibly matching TRBD1 (6 bases). This CDR3 spans 12 amino acids. Germline V CDR1 and CDR2: DFQATT, SNEGSKA (reference sequence). V shed 6 bases and J shed 3 bases, with 11 bases lying between them. CDR3 DNA sequence: TGCAGTGCCGGCCCAGGGGAAGAGACCCAGTACTTC. Amino acid sequence: CSAGPGEETQYF.

This clonotype turned up a few times. The chain carries TRBV7-9 and TRBJ2-7, with 16 nucleotides matching TRBD2. In germline, CDR1 is SEHNR, CDR2 FQNEAQ (reference sequence). The CDR3 has 17 residues. With V trimmed by 5 bases and J by 6 bases, 10 bases remained unmatched. CDR3 sequence reads: CASSQRGLAGGQGEQYF. CDR3 bases: TGTGCCAGCAGCCAGAGGGGACTAGCGGGGGGGCAAGGCGAGCAGTACTTC. Based on the CDR3 plus reference TRBV7-9 and TRBJ2-7, the full variable domain is DTGVSQNPRHKITKRGQNVTFRCDPISEHNRLYWYRQTLGQGPEFLTYFQNEAQLEKSRLLSDRFSAERPKGSFSTLEIQRTEQGDSAMYLCASSQRGLAGGQGEQYFGPGTRLTVT.

The CDR3 DNA reads TGTGCCAGCAGCCACCAGCGGGGGGTAGTCACCGGGGAGCTGTTTTTT. It specifies CASSHQRGVVTGELFF. V and J are TRBV7-2 and TRBJ2-2; 9 bases match TRBD2. The V and J ends lost 5 bases and 4 bases, in that order; junction bases with no gene match: 8. In germline, CDR1 is SGHTA, CDR2 FQGNSA. The CDR3 spans 16 residues.

The rearrangement joins TRBV6-2 or TRBV6-3 to TRBJ2-3; the D is unclear. Trimming pared 2 bases from V and 5 bases from J, leaving 2 bases between. Germline CDR1 and CDR2: MNHEY and SVGEGT. This CDR3 contains 11 residues. The CDR3 DNA reads as TGTGCCAGCAGTTACCTAGATACGCAGTATTTT. It codes for CASSYLDTQYF.

This rearrangement joins TRBV29-1 to TRBJ2-2; 9 positions match TRBD1. Germline trimming cut 1 base from V and 7 bases from J; bases unmatched to any gene: 10. Germline lookup yields CDR1 SQVTM and CDR2 ANQGSEA. The CDR3 covers 16 residues. DNA for the CDR3: TGCAGCGTTGAAGCGGGACAGGGACAAAGGATCGGGGAGCTGTTTTTT. Protein sequence: CSVEAGQGQRIGELFF.

The chain links TRBV24-1 to TRBJ2-1; TRBD1 matches 8 bases. V shed 5 bases, J shed 5 bases, and the junction held 13 bases outside the gene matches. The germline V gene has CDR1 KGHDR and CDR2 SFDVKD. This CDR3 region has 17 residues. CDR3 coding DNA: TGTGCCACCAGTGGGGTGGGTAGGGACAGGACGAACAATGAGCAGTTCTTC. It codes for CATSGVGRDRTNNEQFF.

The V call is TRBV28, the J call TRBJ1-1; D is possibly TRBD1 (6 bases). V shed 10 bases and J shed 7 bases, with 10 bases lying between them. This CDR3 spans 10 amino acids. Germline V gene sequence: CDR1 MDHEN, CDR2 SYDVKM. CDR3 sequence reads: CAIRQVEAFF. DNA of the CDR3: TGTGCCATCCGACAGGTTGAAGCTTTCTTT.

The V gene is TRBV21-1, the J gene TRBJ2-1. TRBV21-1 has pseudogene status. This CDR3 comprises 16 residues. CDR3 protein: CASTEPWLKMYNEQFF. CDR3 nucleotides: TGTGCCAGCACCGAACCGTGGCTGAAGATGTACAATGAGCAGTTCTTC.

The chain is built from TRBV6-1 and TRBJ1-1; TRBD1 might be the D (6 bases). Germline loops: CDR1 MNHNS, CDR2 SASEGT. The V and J ends lost 7 bases and 4 bases respectively, with 10 bases between them. CDR3 length equals 12 residues. The CDR3 is CASNWGPTEAFF. CDR3 coding DNA: TGTGCCAGCAATTGGGGGCCCACTGAAGCTTTCTTT.

This clonotype was seen more than once but under ten times. The chain is built from TRBV5-4 and TRBJ1-2, with D perhaps matching TRBD1 (6 bases). There are 15 residues in the CDR3. V lost 0 bases and J 4 bases, leaving 13 bases between the germline ends. Germline-derived CDR1 and CDR2 are SGHNT and YYREEE (reference sequence). The CDR3 DNA reads TGTGCCAGCAGCTTGGGTGGGGGGGCTAGCTATGGCTACACCTTC. Translated: CASSLGGGASYGYTF.

V gene TRBV29-1 combines with J gene TRBJ2-2; the D gene is possibly TRBD2 (6 bases). The CDR3 runs 11 residues. Germline loops: CDR1 SQVTM, CDR2 ANQGSEA. V lost 6 bases and J 6 bases, leaving 8 bases between the germline ends. The CDR3, as DNA: TGCAGCGTCACTAGCCCCGGGGAGCTGTTTTTT. Protein: CSVTSPGELFF.

The V and J genes are TRBV7-6 and TRBJ1-6; TRBD1 matches 7 bases. V shed 2 bases and J 8 bases; nucleotides not matched to a gene: 12. The CDR3 is 17 residues long. The germline gives CDR1 SGHVS, CDR2 FNYEAQ. The CDR3 is CASSLWGPSTGDSPLHF. The CDR3 region has the DNA TGTGCCAGCAGCTTATGGGGGCCGTCTACAGGGGATTCACCCCTCCACTTT. The full variable domain, rest sourced from reference TRBV7-6 and TRBJ1-6, is GAGVSQSPRYKVTKRGQDVALRCDPISGHVSLYWYRQALGQGPEFLTYFNYEAQQDKSGLPNDRFSAERPEGSISTLTIQRTEQRDSAMYRCASSLWGPSTGDSPLHFGNGTRLTVT.

This clonotype counts as medium-sized. The chain uses TRBV21-1 and TRBJ2-5; the D call TRBD1 from the table was never checked on the DNA. TRBV21-1 is designated a pseudogene. The CDR3 runs 16 residues. The CDR3 loop reads CASSRFRQGRGETQYF. The CDR3 nucleotides read TGTGCCAGCAGCAGATTCCGACAGGGTCGGGGGGAGACCCAGTACTTC.

CDR3 sequence reads: CASKITGQGAKNIQYF. The CDR3 nucleotides are TGTGCCAGCAAGATTACAGGGCAAGGGGCCAAAAACATTCAGTACTTC. The rearrangement joins TRBV28 to TRBJ2-4; D may be TRBD1 (6 bases). This CDR3 comprises 16 residues. V was shortened by 7 bases and J by 1 base, with 17 bases between the two germline ends. From germline, CDR1 is MDHEN and CDR2 SYDVKM.

V gene TRBV15 combines with J gene TRBJ1-2, with 10 bases fitting TRBD1. This CDR3 contains 14 residues. With V trimmed by 8 bases and J by 7 bases, 10 bases remained unmatched. Germline assignment: CDR1 LNHNV and CDR2 YYDKDF (reference sequence). The CDR3 is CATARGGQGSGYTF. The CDR3 DNA reads as TGTGCCACCGCGCGAGGGGGACAGGGGAGTGGCTACACCTTC.

The chain recombines TRBV5-1 with TRBJ2-3; a weak D match, TRBD2 (7 bases). The V end was cut by 0 bases, the J end by 6 bases, with 14 bases between. Germline CDR1 is SGHRS and CDR2 is YFSETQ. CDR3 length equals 15 residues. The CDR3 bases are TGCGCCAGCAGCTTGGAGGGGGGGCGAGGGGATACGCAGTATTTT. It translates to CASSLEGGRGDTQYF.

The V call is TRBV4-2, the J call TRBJ1-2; D remains ambiguous. Germline CDR1 and CDR2: LGHNA and YNFKEQ. This CDR3 is 17 amino acids long. V lost 1 base and J lost 4, with 19 bases in between. CDR3 residues: CASSQVGSLEGGYGYTF. CDR3 nucleotides: TGTGCCAGCAGCCAAGTTGGATCCTTAGAAGGCGGCTATGGCTACACCTTC.

The chain joins TRBV28 to TRBJ1-5; a weak D match, TRBD1 (5 bases). In germline, CDR1 is MDHEN, CDR2 SYDVKM. Between the trimmed V and J ends, which lost 3 bases and 6 bases, there was a span of 12 bases. This CDR3 comprises 14 residues. CDR3 DNA sequence: TGTGCCAGCAGTTTCGCCAGGGACGGTCAGCCCCAGCATTTT. Protein: CASSFARDGQPQHF.

A few counts support this clonotype. This sequence joins TRBV7-2 and TRBJ1-6, with D maybe TRBD1 (5 bases). The CDR3 extends over 14 amino acids. Trimming removed 5 bases at V and 9 bases at J, with 14 bases between. Germline CDR1 is SGHTA and CDR2 is FQGNSA. In DNA, the CDR3 is TGTGCCAGCAGCGGGGCCGCTCAGGGTTCACCCCTCCACTTT. As protein: CASSGAAQGSPLHF.

Only a few counts were recorded for this clonotype. V gene TRBV28 combines with J gene TRBJ2-7; D remains ambiguous. The ends were cut back, 6 bases at V and 2 bases at J, with 17 bases in the middle. The length of the CDR3 is 15 residues. Germline loops: CDR1 MDHEN, CDR2 SYDVKM. The CDR3 sequence: CASSQPWSSTYEQYF. The DNA of the CDR3 is TGTGCCAGCAGCCAGCCGTGGTCCAGTACCTACGAGCAGTACTTC.

The chain has TRBV14 and TRBJ2-5, with D maybe TRBD1 (6 bases). Trimming took off 4 bases at V and 2 bases at J, with 11 bases between the two ends. From germline, CDR1 is SGHDN and CDR2 FVKESK. The length of the CDR3 is 14 residues. The CDR3 sequence is CASSRRTAQETQYF. CDR3 coding DNA: TGTGCCAGCAGCCGAAGGACAGCACAAGAGACCCAGTACTTC.

This rearrangement joins TRBV19 to TRBJ1-1; D might be TRBD1 (5 bases). Germline V gene sequence: CDR1 LNHDA, CDR2 SQIVND (reference sequence). Trimming pared 4 bases from V and 4 bases from J, leaving 16 bases between. CDR3 length: 15 residues. Here the CDR3 reads CASSTAKTASTEAFF. The DNA of the CDR3 is TGTGCCAGTAGTACCGCAAAGACAGCAAGCACTGAAGCTTTCTTT.

This clonotype was seen a few times. J is TRBJ1-1 and V is TRBV5-4; D not resolved. This CDR3 region has 13 residues. Trimming took off 7 bases at V and 0 bases at J, with 10 bases between the two ends. Germline values: CDR1 SGHNT, CDR2 YYREEE (reference sequence). CDR3 coding DNA: TGTGCCAGCGCGACACCCATGAACACTGAAGCTTTCTTT. It translates to CASATPMNTEAFF.

This clonotype was recorded a few times. The genes are TRBV19 and TRBJ1-1, with TRBD1 matching over 7 bases. V shed 3 bases and J 10 bases; nucleotides not matched to a gene: 8. The CDR3 covers 13 residues. Per the germline V gene, CDR1 is LNHDA and CDR2 is SQIVND (reference sequence). Here the CDR3 DNA reads TGTGCCAGTAGTATCGTAGGGGGCGGAGGAGCTTTCTTT. Translated, it gives CASSIVGGGGAFF. Drawing the rest from reference TRBV19 and TRBJ1-1, the complete variable domain is DGGITQSPKYLFRKEGQNVTLSCEQNLNHDAMYWYRQDPGQGLRLIYYSQIVNDFQKGDIAEGYSVSREKKESFPLTVTSAQKNPTAFYLCASSIVGGGGAFFGQGTRLTVV.

This clonotype was observed a handful of times. The chain combines TRBV6-5 with TRBJ1-1; D remains unclear. Germline CDR1 reads MNHEY; CDR2 reads SVGAGI. This CDR3 is built from 17 residues. V was trimmed by 0 bases and J by 1 base, leaving 15 bases between them. The CDR3 DNA follows: TGTGCCAGCAGTTACTCGCGATCGGGAAGATCGAACACTGAAGCTTTCTTT. It yields the protein CASSYSRSGRSNTEAFF.

This clonotype has only a few counts. The chain joins TRBV5-6 to TRBJ2-2; D call uncertain. The V and J ends lost 5 bases and 1 base respectively, with 9 bases between them. Germline lookup yields CDR1 SGHDT and CDR2 YYEEEE. The CDR3 extends over 14 amino acids. This CDR3 is CASRPELNTGELFF. In nucleotides, the CDR3 is TGTGCCAGCAGGCCCGAGCTGAACACCGGGGAGCTGTTTTTT.

This clonotype was recorded a few times. The CDR3 DNA follows: TGTGCCAGCAGTTCTACCTCAAACCTTTCTAGGGAGCAGTACTTC. This gives the protein CASSSTSNLSREQYF. V is TRBV28 and J is TRBJ2-7; D is uncertain. Deletions cut 4 bases from V and 7 bases from J, with 20 bases between. The CDR3 runs to 15 residues. In germline, CDR1 is MDHEN, CDR2 SYDVKM.

This sequence joins TRBV19 and TRBJ2-2; TRBD2 aligns across 7 bases. Germline trimming cut 7 bases from V and 7 bases from J; bases unmatched to any gene: 18. This CDR3 has 17 residues. Germline CDR1 reads LNHDA; CDR2 reads SQIVND (reference sequence). In DNA, the CDR3 is TGTGCCAGTACCGGGGTGGGGCTAGCGGAATCCTACGGGGAGCTGTTTTTT. Its protein product is CASTGVGLAESYGELFF.